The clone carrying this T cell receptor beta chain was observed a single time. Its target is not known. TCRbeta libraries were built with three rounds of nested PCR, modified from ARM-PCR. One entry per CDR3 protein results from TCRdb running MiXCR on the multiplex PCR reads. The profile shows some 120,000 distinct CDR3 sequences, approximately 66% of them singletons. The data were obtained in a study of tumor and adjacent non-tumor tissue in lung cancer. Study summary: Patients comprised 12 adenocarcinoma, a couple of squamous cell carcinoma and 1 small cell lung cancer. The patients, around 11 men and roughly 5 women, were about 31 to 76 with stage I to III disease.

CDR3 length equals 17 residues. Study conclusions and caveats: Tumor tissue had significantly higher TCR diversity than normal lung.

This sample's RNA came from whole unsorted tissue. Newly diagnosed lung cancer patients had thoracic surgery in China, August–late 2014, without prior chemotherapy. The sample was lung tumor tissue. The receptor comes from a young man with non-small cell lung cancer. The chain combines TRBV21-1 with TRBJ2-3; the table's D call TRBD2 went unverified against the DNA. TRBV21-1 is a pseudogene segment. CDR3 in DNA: TGTACCAGCAGCAAAGTTTTTAAGGGGCCCCTCACAGATACGCAGTATTTT. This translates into CTSSKVFKGPLTDTQYF.